Listed below are T cell receptor beta chains from one sample, sequenced in a study of CD8 T cells in Susac syndrome. In TCRdb, the immunoSEQ multiplex PCR reads were re-called with MiXCR into one record per CDR3 protein. The table lists around 170,000 distinct CDR3 sequences, approximately 94% of them singletons. Sequencing used CD4+ T cells from PBMCs. These TCRs come from a human donor with Susac syndrome. The CDR3 runs from the conserved cysteine through the conserved F or W. Fields, in order: J gene, D gene, clone size, V gene, CDR3 protein, CDR3 DNA. A D gene is named only where the DNA matches it firmly. The size entry is marked missing in some rows and otherwise reads once, few, many or a size class.

J gene: TRBJ2-2; D gene: -; clone size: -; V gene: TRBV11-2; CDR3 protein: CASSRLRVVGGMLANTGELFF; CDR3 DNA: TGTGCCAGCAGCCGATTACGGGTTGTCGGCGGGATGCTCGCGAACACCGGGGAGCTGTTTTTT
J gene: TRBJ2-6; D gene: -; clone size: -; V gene: TRBV7-9; CDR3 protein: CASAETSGANVLTF; CDR3 DNA: TGTGCCAGCGCCGAGACCTCTGGGGCCAACGTCCTGACTTTC
J gene: TRBJ2-5; D gene: TRBD1; clone size: -; V gene: TRBV5-6; CDR3 protein: CASSPRQGAVGETQYF; CDR3 DNA: TGTGCCAGCAGCCCCCGCCAGGGGGCGGTAGGAGAGACCCAGTACTTC
J gene: TRBJ2-6; D gene: -; clone size: -; V gene: TRBV11-1; CDR3 protein: CASSLAGGGQGFDTGANVLTF; CDR3 DNA: TGTGCCAGCAGCTTAGCCGGAGGAGGACAAGGGTTCGATACTGGGGCCAACGTCCTGACTTTC
J gene: TRBJ1-1; D gene: TRBD1; clone size: -; V gene: TRBV20-1; CDR3 protein: CSARSRGTTGEAFF; CDR3 DNA: TGCAGTGCTAGGAGCAGGGGGACGACGGGTGAAGCTTTCTTT
J gene: TRBJ2-1; D gene: -; clone size: -; V gene: TRBV29-1; CDR3 protein: CSVVEAESSYNEQFF; CDR3 DNA: TGCAGCGTTGTGGAGGCCGAAAGCTCCTACAATGAGCAGTTCTTC
J gene: TRBJ1-2; D gene: -; clone size: once; V gene: TRBV6-6; CDR3 protein: CASSPQGGQTF; CDR3 DNA: TGTGCCAGCAGTCCACAAGGGGGGCAGACCTTC
J gene: TRBJ1-6; D gene: -; clone size: -; V gene: TRBV20-1; CDR3 protein: CSGSGTLYNSPLHF; CDR3 DNA: TGCAGTGGCTCGGGGACCCTCTATAATTCACCCCTCCACTTT
J gene: TRBJ2-4; D gene: -; clone size: -; V gene: TRBV20-1; CDR3 protein: CSARGDPPRVGNIQYF; CDR3 DNA: TGCAGTGCTAGAGGGGACCCCCCGAGGGTGGGAAACATTCAGTACTTC
J gene: TRBJ2-6; D gene: TRBD2; clone size: few; V gene: TRBV7-3; CDR3 protein: CASIQTSGGRPGANVLTF; CDR3 DNA: TGTGCCAGCATCCAGACTAGCGGGGGACGGCCTGGGGCCAACGTCCTGACTTTC
J gene: TRBJ2-7; D gene: TRBD1; clone size: -; V gene: TRBV5-4; CDR3 protein: CARSDRETYEQYF; CDR3 DNA: TGTGCCCGATCGGACAGGGAGACCTACGAGCAGTACTTC
J gene: TRBJ2-2; D gene: -; clone size: -; V gene: TRBV7-2; CDR3 protein: CASSFQGTGELFF; CDR3 DNA: TGTGCCAGCAGCTTTCAAGGCACCGGGGAGCTGTTTTTT
J gene: TRBJ2-7; D gene: -; clone size: -; V gene: TRBV20-1; CDR3 protein: CSAQGGREQYF; CDR3 DNA: TGCAGTGCCCAGGGAGGCCGCGAGCAGTACTTC
J gene: TRBJ2-1; D gene: -; clone size: -; V gene: TRBV12-3/TRBV12-4; CDR3 protein: CASSPYGARGADEQFF; CDR3 DNA: TGTGCCAGCAGTCCCTATGGGGCTAGGGGCGCGGATGAGCAGTTCTTC
J gene: TRBJ1-1; D gene: -; clone size: once; V gene: TRBV20-1; CDR3 protein: CSAPGVLPTEAFF; CDR3 DNA: TGCAGTGCCCCTGGGGTTTTGCCCACTGAAGCTTTCTTT
J gene: TRBJ1-5; D gene: -; clone size: once; V gene: TRBV5-6; CDR3 protein: CASSLGVDSNQPQHF; CDR3 DNA: TGTGCCAGCAGCTTGGGGGTGGATAGCAATCAGCCCCAGCATTTT
J gene: TRBJ2-7; D gene: TRBD1; clone size: -; V gene: TRBV10-3; CDR3 protein: CAISESQDRGHEQYF; CDR3 DNA: TGTGCCATCAGTGAGTCGCAGGACAGGGGCCACGAGCAGTACTTC
J gene: TRBJ1-1; D gene: -; clone size: -; V gene: TRBV29-1; CDR3 protein: CTGLGAPLNTEAFF; CDR3 DNA: TGCACCGGACTTGGCGCGCCCTTGAACACTGAAGCTTTCTTT
J gene: TRBJ1-2; D gene: TRBD1; clone size: -; V gene: TRBV29-1; CDR3 protein: CSVVSGTGSYGYTF; CDR3 DNA: TGCAGCGTTGTATCTGGGACAGGCTCCTATGGCTACACCTTC
J gene: TRBJ2-1; D gene: -; clone size: -; V gene: TRBV20-1; CDR3 protein: CSARDPFDRPNEQFF; CDR3 DNA: TGCAGTGCTAGAGACCCATTTGACAGGCCCAATGAGCAGTTCTTC
J gene: TRBJ2-3; D gene: -; clone size: -; V gene: TRBV20-1; CDR3 protein: CSADERGTDTQYF; CDR3 DNA: TGCAGTGCTGATGAGCGAGGCACAGATACGCAGTATTTT
J gene: TRBJ1-2; D gene: TRBD1; clone size: -; V gene: TRBV9; CDR3 protein: CASSVVKGLGQGANYGYTF; CDR3 DNA: TGTGCCAGCAGCGTAGTCAAAGGTTTGGGACAGGGCGCTAACTATGGCTACACCTTC
J gene: TRBJ1-4; D gene: -; clone size: once; V gene: TRBV2; CDR3 protein: CATQGRATNEKLFF; CDR3 DNA: TGTGCCACCCAGGGACGGGCAACTAATGAAAAACTGTTTTTT
J gene: TRBJ2-7; D gene: -; clone size: -; V gene: TRBV20-1; CDR3 protein: CSGAGKSYEQYF; CDR3 DNA: TGCAGTGGCGCAGGGAAATCCTACGAGCAGTACTTC
J gene: TRBJ1-4; D gene: -; clone size: -; V gene: TRBV29-1; CDR3 protein: CSVSSGNEKLFF; CDR3 DNA: TGCAGCGTTAGTTCCGGGAATGAAAAACTGTTTTTT
J gene: TRBJ1-1; D gene: -; clone size: -; V gene: TRBV29-1; CDR3 protein: CSVQPRTPEAFF; CDR3 DNA: TGCAGCGTCCAGCCGAGGACACCCGAAGCTTTCTTT
J gene: TRBJ2-2; D gene: -; clone size: -; V gene: TRBV12-3/TRBV12-4; CDR3 protein: CASSLDTGELFF; CDR3 DNA: TGTGCCAGCAGTTTAGACACCGGGGAGCTGTTTTTT
J gene: TRBJ1-1; D gene: -; clone size: -; V gene: TRBV4-1; CDR3 protein: CASSQETLRQPQAFF; CDR3 DNA: TGCGCCAGCAGCCAGGAAACCCTTCGCCAACCCCAAGCTTTCTTT
J gene: TRBJ2-1; D gene: TRBD1; clone size: once; V gene: TRBV5-1; CDR3 protein: CASSLAGGTGYNEQFF; CDR3 DNA: TGCGCCAGCAGCCTGGCGGGTGGGACAGGGTACAATGAGCAGTTCTTC
J gene: TRBJ1-4; D gene: TRBD1; clone size: once; V gene: TRBV5-4; CDR3 protein: CASSSGTGKNEKLFF; CDR3 DNA: TGTGCCAGCAGCTCGGGGACAGGGAAGAATGAAAAACTGTTTTTT
J gene: TRBJ1-5; D gene: -; clone size: -; V gene: TRBV7-8; CDR3 protein: CASSQTESRSNQPQHF; CDR3 DNA: TGTGCCAGCAGCCAGACAGAGTCACGGAGCAATCAGCCCCAGCATTTT
J gene: TRBJ2-1; D gene: TRBD2; clone size: -; V gene: TRBV9; CDR3 protein: CASSVVPFSGRGYYNEQFF; CDR3 DNA: TGTGCCAGCAGCGTAGTCCCTTTTTCCGGGCGGGGGTATTACAATGAGCAGTTCTTC
J gene: TRBJ2-7; D gene: TRBD1; clone size: -; V gene: TRBV29-1; CDR3 protein: CSVEEYRQGEQYF; CDR3 DNA: TGCAGCGTTGAAGAGTATCGACAGGGGGAGCAGTACTTC
J gene: TRBJ1-6; D gene: TRBD1; clone size: -; V gene: TRBV25-1; CDR3 protein: CASSESTGTGGRSPLHF; CDR3 DNA: TGTGCCAGCAGTGAATCCACCGGGACAGGGGGTAGGTCACCCCTCCACTTT
J gene: TRBJ2-7; D gene: -; clone size: -; V gene: TRBV2; CDR3 protein: CASSHRALTYEQYF; CDR3 DNA: TGTGCCAGCAGCCACAGGGCCCTTACCTACGAGCAGTACTTC
J gene: TRBJ2-3; D gene: TRBD2; clone size: -; V gene: TRBV20-1; CDR3 protein: CSAVTSGGSTDTQYF; CDR3 DNA: TGCAGTGCTGTGACTAGCGGGGGGTCCACAGATACGCAGTATTTT
J gene: TRBJ1-5; D gene: TRBD1; clone size: -; V gene: TRBV30; CDR3 protein: CAWRGQGHDQPQHF; CDR3 DNA: TGTGCCTGGAGGGGACAGGGCCACGATCAGCCCCAGCATTTT
J gene: TRBJ2-5; D gene: TRBD2; clone size: -; V gene: TRBV4-1; CDR3 protein: CASSRTRGTTSETQYF; CDR3 DNA: TGCGCCAGCAGCCGGACCCGCGGGACTACCTCAGAGACCCAGTACTTC
J gene: TRBJ2-7; D gene: -; clone size: -; V gene: TRBV20-1; CDR3 protein: CSASSWRSDRSSYEQYF; CDR3 DNA: TGCAGTGCTAGTTCTTGGCGGTCAGACAGGAGCTCCTACGAGCAGTACTTC
J gene: TRBJ1-1; D gene: -; clone size: -; V gene: TRBV6-6; CDR3 protein: CASTQATEAFF; CDR3 DNA: TGTGCCAGCACTCAGGCCACTGAAGCTTTCTTT
J gene: TRBJ1-1; D gene: -; clone size: -; V gene: TRBV3-1; CDR3 protein: CASSQESGWTEAFF; CDR3 DNA: TGTGCCAGCAGCCAAGAATCAGGTTGGACTGAAGCTTTCTTT
J gene: TRBJ1-2; D gene: -; clone size: -; V gene: TRBV20-1; CDR3 protein: CSARTATSYGYTF; CDR3 DNA: TGCAGTGCTAGGACAGCAACCTCCTATGGCTACACCTTC
J gene: TRBJ2-3; D gene: -; clone size: -; V gene: TRBV6-2/TRBV6-3; CDR3 protein: CASSLGTHPSDTQYF; CDR3 DNA: TGTGCCAGCAGCTTGGGCACCCACCCCTCAGATACGCAGTATTTT
J gene: TRBJ2-3; D gene: TRBD1; clone size: -; V gene: TRBV2; CDR3 protein: CASATHQGVTDTQYF; CDR3 DNA: TGTGCCAGCGCCACCCACCAGGGGGTCACAGATACGCAGTATTTT
J gene: TRBJ1-2; D gene: -; clone size: -; V gene: TRBV19; CDR3 protein: CASRGNPKGYTF; CDR3 DNA: TGTGCCAGCCGAGGGAACCCCAAGGGCTACACCTTC
J gene: TRBJ2-2; D gene: -; clone size: -; V gene: TRBV27; CDR3 protein: CASSPWRTGELFF; CDR3 DNA: TGTGCCAGCAGCCCTTGGCGCACCGGGGAGCTGTTTTTT
J gene: TRBJ2-1; D gene: -; clone size: -; V gene: TRBV5-1; CDR3 protein: CASSFRTPVMGEQFF; CDR3 DNA: TGCGCCAGCAGCTTTAGGACACCCGTGATGGGCGAGCAGTTCTTC
J gene: TRBJ2-1; D gene: -; clone size: -; V gene: TRBV12-3/TRBV12-4; CDR3 protein: CASSSSSRNEQFF; CDR3 DNA: TGTGCCAGCAGTTCCTCGAGTAGGAATGAGCAGTTCTTC
J gene: TRBJ1-6; D gene: -; clone size: -; V gene: TRBV7-9; CDR3 protein: CASSFSNYNSPLHF; CDR3 DNA: TGTGCCAGCAGCTTCTCAAATTATAATTCACCCCTCCACTTT
J gene: TRBJ1-2; D gene: TRBD1; clone size: -; V gene: TRBV29-1; CDR3 protein: CSARDRADYGYTF; CDR3 DNA: TGCAGCGCCCGGGACAGGGCAGACTATGGCTACACCTTC
J gene: TRBJ2-7; D gene: -; clone size: -; V gene: TRBV11-2; CDR3 protein: CASSVIGLEQYF; CDR3 DNA: TGTGCCAGCAGCGTCATTGGTCTGGAGCAGTACTTC
J gene: TRBJ2-7; D gene: -; clone size: -; V gene: TRBV20-1; CDR3 protein: CSARDPLTASYEQYF; CDR3 DNA: TGCAGTGCTAGAGACCCCCTGACGGCTAGCTACGAGCAGTACTTC
J gene: TRBJ1-1; D gene: -; clone size: -; V gene: TRBV2; CDR3 protein: CASSVVRGNTEAFF; CDR3 DNA: TGTGCCAGCAGTGTAGTCAGGGGAAACACTGAAGCTTTCTTT
J gene: TRBJ1-1; D gene: TRBD1; clone size: once; V gene: TRBV20-1; CDR3 protein: CSAFNTGTGQNTEAFF; CDR3 DNA: TGCAGTGCTTTCAATACCGGGACAGGGCAGAACACTGAAGCTTTCTTT
J gene: TRBJ1-1; D gene: -; clone size: -; V gene: TRBV6-6; CDR3 protein: CASSYSRRGRSTEAFF; CDR3 DNA: TGTGCCAGCAGTTACTCGCGACGCGGGCGGAGCACTGAAGCTTTCTTT
J gene: TRBJ1-3; D gene: -; clone size: -; V gene: TRBV9; CDR3 protein: CASSVDGGSGNTIYF; CDR3 DNA: TGTGCCAGCAGCGTAGACGGCGGCTCTGGAAACACCATATATTTT
J gene: TRBJ2-3; D gene: TRBD2; clone size: -; V gene: TRBV4-2; CDR3 protein: CASSPTGLAGEGGKLDTQYF; CDR3 DNA: TGTGCCAGCAGTCCCACGGGACTAGCGGGGGAAGGCGGGAAATTGGATACGCAGTATTTT